A selection of T cell receptor beta chains follows, all from one sample in a study of T cell changes during pregnancy in multiple sclerosis. Data came from immunoSEQ multiplex PCR; TCRdb stores just in-frame clones and leaves some out. Of about 70,000 clones listed, less than 95% are singletons. The source was peripheral blood, collected in the third trimester of pregnancy. These receptor sequences come from a female donor with multiple sclerosis, enrolled in a pregnancy study. The CDR3 runs from the conserved cysteine through the conserved F or W. A D gene is named only where the DNA matches it firmly. Rows give clone size only sometimes, using once, few, many, or a class for an expanded clone.

d_gene	v_gene	j_gene	abundance	CDR3nt	CDR3aa
TRBD1	TRBV19	TRBJ2-5	.	TGTGCCAGTAAATCCGTACAGGGGATCCAAGAGACCCAGTACTTC	CASKSVQGIQETQYF
.	TRBV15	TRBJ1-1	.	TGTGCCACCAGCAGAGTTGCCGGGACTAGGGCTTCTGCTTTCTTT	CATSRVAGTRASAFF
TRBD1	TRBV18	TRBJ1-2	.	TGTGCCAGCTCCCAGACAGGGGAAAACTATGGCTACACCTTC	CASSQTGENYGYTF
TRBD2	TRBV9	TRBJ2-1	.	TGTGCCAGCAGTCAGAGCGGGGGGAATCACAATGAGCAGTTCTTC	CASSQSGGNHNEQFF
TRBD1	TRBV30	TRBJ2-3	.	TGTGCCTGGAGCGGACCGGGACAGGGGTATACGCAGTATTTT	CAWSGPGQGYTQYF
.	TRBV19	TRBJ2-2	.	TGTGCCAGTACCCTGGTTGTATGGGGGGGCCACGGGGAGCTGTTTTTT	CASTLVVWGGHGELFF
.	TRBV12-5	TRBJ1-5	.	TGTGCTTCTACAGGGACTAGGAATCAGCCCCAGCATTTT	CASTGTRNQPQHF
.	TRBV18	TRBJ1-6	once	TGTGCCAGCTCACCCCTGAGCAGGGGCGAAAATTCACCCCTCCACTTT	CASSPLSRGENSPLHF
.	TRBV7-2	TRBJ1-1	.	TGTGCCAGCAGCCGCTGGCCCCGGGATTTCACTGAAGCTTTCTTT	CASSRWPRDFTEAFF
.	TRBV4-2	TRBJ2-5	.	TGTGCCAGCAGCCAAGGCGGTTCCACGGAGACCCAGTACTTC	CASSQGGSTETQYF
.	TRBV9	TRBJ2-1	few	TGTGCCAGCAGCGCCCGGACTGGGGTAGGGGAGCAGTTCTTC	CASSARTGVGEQFF
.	TRBV19	TRBJ1-1	few	TGTGCCAGTATGCGGGGAGTGAACACTGAAGCTTTCTTT	CASMRGVNTEAFF
TRBD1	TRBV19	TRBJ1-5	.	TGTGCCAGTAGTATCCTGGGGACAGGGGGCAGTCAGCCCCAGCATTTT	CASSILGTGGSQPQHF
.	TRBV2	TRBJ2-6	.	TGTGCCAGCAGTAAAGACAGCTCTGGGGCCAACGTCCTGACTTTC	CASSKDSSGANVLTF
TRBD2	TRBV5-4	TRBJ2-4	.	TGTGCCAGCAGGGGTCCCGGGACTAGCGGGGGGGATAAGGACATTCAGTACTTC	CASRGPGTSGGDKDIQYF
.	TRBV9	TRBJ1-6	.	TGTGCCAGCAGCGTCGGGGGGAGCTCCTATAATTCACCCCTCCACTTT	CASSVGGSSYNSPLHF
.	TRBV6-1	TRBJ1-6	.	TGTGCCGGTTTGGGGGGGGGTAATTCACCCCTCCACTTT	CAGLGGGNSPLHF
.	TRBV6-4	TRBJ2-2	.	TGTGCCAAAGGGGTGTCCGGGGAGCTGTTTTTT	CAKGVSGELFF
TRBD2	TRBV5-1	TRBJ2-3	.	TGCGCCAGCAGCTTGGGGACTAGCGGGGGGCCTAAGCGGACAGATACGCAGTATTTT	CASSLGTSGGPKRTDTQYF
.	TRBV6-5	TRBJ2-7	once	TGTGCCAGCAGATCTGGGCTCGAGCAGTACTTC	CASRSGLEQYF
TRBD2	TRBV4-2	TRBJ2-7	.	TGTGCCAGCAGCCCCACCGGGGGGGCCCGGGAGCAGTACTTC	CASSPTGGAREQYF
.	TRBV6-5	TRBJ1-6	.	TGTGCCAGCAGTTACTCGGGGGGGCTAGGATCACCCCTCCACTTT	CASSYSGGLGSPLHF
.	TRBV29-1	TRBJ2-5	few	TGCAGCGTTGTCAGGGGCGAGACCCAGTACTTC	CSVVRGETQYF
.	TRBV25-1	TRBJ1-2	.	TGTGCCAGCAGTGAACGAGTCCGTGGAGGGGGACTAAACTATGGCTACACCTTC	CASSERVRGGGLNYGYTF
.	TRBV15	TRBJ1-1	once	TGTGCCACCTCGTGGGGGGATCGGACGAACACTGAAGCTTTCTTT	CATSWGDRTNTEAFF
.	TRBV5-6	TRBJ2-7	.	TGTGCCAGCAGCTTACAGTACGAGCAGTACTTC	CASSLQYEQYF
TRBD1	TRBV6-5	TRBJ1-2	.	TGTGCCAGCAGGCTCGGGACAGGGAACTATGGCTACACCTTC	CASRLGTGNYGYTF
.	TRBV6-5	TRBJ2-7	.	TGTGCCACGGGCCCGGGAATCCTCAGCCACGAGCAGTACTTC	CATGPGILSHEQYF
.	TRBV6-5	TRBJ2-7	.	TGTGCCAGCTCAGGGGTCGGCGAGCAGTACTTC	CASSGVGEQYF
.	TRBV11-2	TRBJ2-7	.	TGTGCCAGCAGGCGGACAGCCACCTACGAGCAGTACTTC	CASRRTATYEQYF
.	TRBV9	TRBJ2-5	once	TGTGCCAGCAGCCCCGCCGAGGGACTCGTCGATCAGGAGACCCAGTACTTC	CASSPAEGLVDQETQYF
TRBD1	TRBV5-1	TRBJ1-4	.	TGCGCCAGCAGCCTAACTAGACAGGGTAATGAAAAACTGTTTTTT	CASSLTRQGNEKLFF
TRBD1	TRBV6-5	TRBJ1-1	.	TGTGCCAGCCGACGAGGGGGCTCGGTGAACACTGAAGCTTTCTTT	CASRRGGSVNTEAFF
.	TRBV18	TRBJ1-2	once	TGTGCCAGCTCCCCGATGAGGCCTACCGTCAACTATGGCTACACCTTC	CASSPMRPTVNYGYTF
.	TRBV30	TRBJ1-1	.	TGTGCCTGGAGTGTTGGAGTGGGAGCCTCGCTCACTGAAGCTTTCTTT	CAWSVGVGASLTEAFF
.	TRBV7-2	TRBJ2-2	.	TGTGCCAGCAGCTTTTTCACGAACACCGGGGAGCTGTTTTTT	CASSFFTNTGELFF
.	TRBV18	TRBJ1-1	.	TGTGCCAGCTCACCAGAACAGGGTCCGAGAGCTTTCTTT	CASSPEQGPRAFF
.	TRBV9	TRBJ2-3	.	TGTGCCAGCAGCGTAGAAAACTCTCCAGATACGCAGTATTTT	CASSVENSPDTQYF
.	TRBV2	TRBJ1-4	.	TGTGCCAGCAGTGTAAACGGGAATGAAAAACTGTTTTTT	CASSVNGNEKLFF